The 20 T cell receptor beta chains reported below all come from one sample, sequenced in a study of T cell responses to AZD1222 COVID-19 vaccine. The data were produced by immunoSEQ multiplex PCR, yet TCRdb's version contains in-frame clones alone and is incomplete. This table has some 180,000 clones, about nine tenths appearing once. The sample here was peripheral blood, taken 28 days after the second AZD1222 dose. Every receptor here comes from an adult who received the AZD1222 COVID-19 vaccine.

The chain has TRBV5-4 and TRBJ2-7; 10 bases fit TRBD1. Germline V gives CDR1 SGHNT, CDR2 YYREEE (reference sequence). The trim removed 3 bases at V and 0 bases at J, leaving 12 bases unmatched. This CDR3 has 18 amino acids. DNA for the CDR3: TGTGCCAGCAGCTCTCGCCCGGGACAGGGGTCCAGCTCCTACGAGCAGTACTTC. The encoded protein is CASSSRPGQGSSSYEQYF.

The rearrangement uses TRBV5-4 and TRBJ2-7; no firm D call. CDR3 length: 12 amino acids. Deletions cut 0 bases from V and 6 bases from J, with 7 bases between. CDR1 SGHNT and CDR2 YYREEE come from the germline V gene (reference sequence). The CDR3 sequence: CASSLDGGEQYF. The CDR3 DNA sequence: TGTGCCAGCAGCTTGGACGGCGGCGAGCAGTACTTC. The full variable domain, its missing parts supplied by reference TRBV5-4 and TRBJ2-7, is ETGVTQSPTHLIKTRGQQVTLRCSSQSGHNTVSWYQQALGQGPQFIFQYYREEENGRGNFPPRFSGLQFPNYSSELNVNALELDDSALYLCASSLDGGEQYFGPGTRLTVT.

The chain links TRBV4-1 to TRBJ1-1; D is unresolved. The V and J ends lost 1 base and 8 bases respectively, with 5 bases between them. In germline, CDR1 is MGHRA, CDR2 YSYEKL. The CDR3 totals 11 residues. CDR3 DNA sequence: TGCGCCAGCAGCCAAGGGACGGAAGCTTTCTTT. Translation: CASSQGTEAFF.

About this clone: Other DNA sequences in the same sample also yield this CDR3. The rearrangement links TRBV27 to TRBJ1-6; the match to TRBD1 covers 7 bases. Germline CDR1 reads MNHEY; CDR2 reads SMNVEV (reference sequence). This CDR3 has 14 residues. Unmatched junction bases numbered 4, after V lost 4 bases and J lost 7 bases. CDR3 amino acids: CASSSGTANSPLHF. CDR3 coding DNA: TGTGCCAGCAGTTCCGGGACAGCCAATTCACCCCTCCACTTT.

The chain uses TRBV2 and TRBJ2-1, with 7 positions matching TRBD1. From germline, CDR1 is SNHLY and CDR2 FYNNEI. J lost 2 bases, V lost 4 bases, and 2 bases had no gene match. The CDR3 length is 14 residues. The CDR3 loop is CASSGTGPYNEQFF. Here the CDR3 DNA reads TGTGCCAGCAGTGGGACAGGACCCTACAATGAGCAGTTCTTC.

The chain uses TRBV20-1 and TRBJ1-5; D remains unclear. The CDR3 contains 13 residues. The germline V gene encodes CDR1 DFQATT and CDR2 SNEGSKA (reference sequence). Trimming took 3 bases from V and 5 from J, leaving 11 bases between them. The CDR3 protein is CSASPQDYQPQHF. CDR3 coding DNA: TGCAGTGCTAGTCCGCAGGATTATCAGCCCCAGCATTTT.

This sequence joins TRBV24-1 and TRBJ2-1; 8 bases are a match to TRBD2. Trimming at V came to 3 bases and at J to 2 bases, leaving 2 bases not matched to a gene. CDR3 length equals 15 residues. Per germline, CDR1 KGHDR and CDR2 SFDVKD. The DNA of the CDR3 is TGTGCCACCAGTGATAACGGGGGGGCCTACAATGAGCAGTTCTTC. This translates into CATSDNGGAYNEQFF.

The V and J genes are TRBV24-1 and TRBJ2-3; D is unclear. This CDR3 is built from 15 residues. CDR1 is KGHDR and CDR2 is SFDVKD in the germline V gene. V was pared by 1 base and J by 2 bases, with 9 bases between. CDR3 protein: CATSDFLAATDTQYF. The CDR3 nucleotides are TGTGCCACCAGTGATTTCCTTGCGGCCACAGATACGCAGTATTTT.

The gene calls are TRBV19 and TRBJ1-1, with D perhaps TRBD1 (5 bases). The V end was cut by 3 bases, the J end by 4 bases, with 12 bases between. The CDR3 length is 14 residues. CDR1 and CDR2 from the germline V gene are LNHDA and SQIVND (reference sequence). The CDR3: CASSIHGGGTEAFF. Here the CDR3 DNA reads TGTGCCAGTAGTATCCACGGGGGTGGCACTGAAGCTTTCTTT. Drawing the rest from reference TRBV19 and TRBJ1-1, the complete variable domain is DGGITQSPKYLFRKEGQNVTLSCEQNLNHDAMYWYRQDPGQGLRLIYYSQIVNDFQKGDIAEGYSVSREKKESFPLTVTSAQKNPTAFYLCASSIHGGGTEAFFGQGTRLTVV.

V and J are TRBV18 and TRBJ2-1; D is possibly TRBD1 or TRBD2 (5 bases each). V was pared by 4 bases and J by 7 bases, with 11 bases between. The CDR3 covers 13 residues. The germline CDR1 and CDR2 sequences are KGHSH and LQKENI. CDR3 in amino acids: CASSLGAGNEQFF. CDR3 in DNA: TGTGCCAGCTCACTCGGGGCCGGGAATGAGCAGTTCTTC.

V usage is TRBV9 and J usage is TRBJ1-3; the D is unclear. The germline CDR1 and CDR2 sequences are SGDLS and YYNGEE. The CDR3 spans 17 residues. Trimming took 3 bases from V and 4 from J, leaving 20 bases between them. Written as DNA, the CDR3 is TGTGCCAGCAGCGCTAGTTCCCCAGGAGCCGCAGGAAACACCATATATTTT. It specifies CASSASSPGAAGNTIYF.

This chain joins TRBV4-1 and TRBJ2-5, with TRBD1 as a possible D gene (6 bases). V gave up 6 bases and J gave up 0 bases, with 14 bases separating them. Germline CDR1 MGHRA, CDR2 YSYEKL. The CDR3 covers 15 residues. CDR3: CASRGAGTNQETQYF. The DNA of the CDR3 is TGCGCCAGCAGGGGGGCCGGGACCAACCAAGAGACCCAGTACTTC.

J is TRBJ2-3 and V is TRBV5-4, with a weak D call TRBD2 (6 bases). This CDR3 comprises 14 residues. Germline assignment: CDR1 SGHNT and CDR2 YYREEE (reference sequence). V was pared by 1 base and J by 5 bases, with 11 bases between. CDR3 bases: TGTGCCAGCAGCTTGTCCCGGGGGAGAGATACGCAGTATTTT. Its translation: CASSLSRGRDTQYF.

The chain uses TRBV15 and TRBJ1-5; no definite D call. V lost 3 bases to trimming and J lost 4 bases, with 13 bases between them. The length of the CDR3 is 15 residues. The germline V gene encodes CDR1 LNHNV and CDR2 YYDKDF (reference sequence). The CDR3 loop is CATSRKTVSNQPQHF. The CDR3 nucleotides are TGTGCCACCAGCAGGAAGACGGTTTCTAATCAGCCCCAGCATTTT.

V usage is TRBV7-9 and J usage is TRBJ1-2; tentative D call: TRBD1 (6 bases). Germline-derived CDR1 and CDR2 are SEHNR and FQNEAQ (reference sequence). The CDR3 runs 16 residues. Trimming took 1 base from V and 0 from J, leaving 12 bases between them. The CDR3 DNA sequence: TGTGCCAGCAGCTTAGGGGGGGCGGTAGCTAACTATGGCTACACCTTC. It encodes CASSLGGAVANYGYTF.

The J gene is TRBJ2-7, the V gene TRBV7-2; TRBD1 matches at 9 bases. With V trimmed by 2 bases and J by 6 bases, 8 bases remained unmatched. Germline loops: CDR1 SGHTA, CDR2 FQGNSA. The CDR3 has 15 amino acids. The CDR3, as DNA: TGTGCCAGCAGCTTACCCGGACAGGGGATTACCGAGCAGTACTTC. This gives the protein CASSLPGQGITEQYF.

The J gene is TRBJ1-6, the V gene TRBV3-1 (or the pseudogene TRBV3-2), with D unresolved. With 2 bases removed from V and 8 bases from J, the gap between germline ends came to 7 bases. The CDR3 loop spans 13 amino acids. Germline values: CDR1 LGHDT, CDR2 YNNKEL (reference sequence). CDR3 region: CASSQTKDSPLHF. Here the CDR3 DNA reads TGTGCCAGCAGCCAAACAAAGGATTCACCCCTCCACTTT.

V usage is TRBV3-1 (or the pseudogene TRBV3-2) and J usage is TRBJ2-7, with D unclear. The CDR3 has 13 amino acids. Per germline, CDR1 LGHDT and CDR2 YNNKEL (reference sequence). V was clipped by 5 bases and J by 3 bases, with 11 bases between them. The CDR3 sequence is CASSVRENYEQYF. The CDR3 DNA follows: TGTGCCAGCAGCGTAAGAGAGAACTACGAGCAGTACTTC.

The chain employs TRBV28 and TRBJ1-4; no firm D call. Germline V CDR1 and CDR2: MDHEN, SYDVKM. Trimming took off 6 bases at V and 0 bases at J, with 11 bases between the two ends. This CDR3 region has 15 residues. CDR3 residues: CASRQPRSTNEKLFF. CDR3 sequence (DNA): TGTGCCAGCAGGCAGCCCAGGTCAACTAATGAAAAACTGTTTTTT.

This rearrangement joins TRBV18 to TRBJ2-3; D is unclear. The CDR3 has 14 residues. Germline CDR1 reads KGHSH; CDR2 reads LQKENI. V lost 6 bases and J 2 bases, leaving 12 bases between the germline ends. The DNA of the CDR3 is TGTGCCAGCTCCCAACCCCCTCACACAGATACGCAGTATTTT. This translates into CASSQPPHTDTQYF.